This entry describes one TCR beta chain. No cognate antigen has been identified for it. No base quality information exists; no much larger clone differs at one position. The germline V gene (reference sequence) gives CDR1 as DFQATT and CDR2 as SNEGSKA. Trimming takes 0 bases from V and 6 bases from J, and the germline ends sit 9 bases apart. The CDR3 holds 12 amino acids from the cysteine to the phenylalanine. The CDR3 DNA has 36 bases and is translated from base 1. Library generation was performed with 5' RACE. TCRdb records NextSeq 500 as the sequencer. To allow correction of PCR and sequencing errors, the TCR library protocol tagged every TCR cDNA molecule with a unique molecular identifier. The paper's data handling went like this. TCR identification, UMI-based error correction and CDR3 extraction were performed with Decombinator tools. TCRs above a frequency of 2 per 1,000, corresponding to the top 1% of the tumor frequency distribution, were defined as expanded. Renyi diversity was calculated using the R vegan package after each repertoire was subsampled 100 times to 5,000 TCRs. To build CDR3 similarity networks, amino acid triplet string-kernel similarity was used, and CDR3s were connected when their pairwise similarity was above 0.82. TCRdb reprocessing: public reads trimmed at Q25 with fastp, clones called with MiXCR, in-frame beta chains kept. Identical CDR3 proteins give one entry, which carries the most common genes and DNA. The V and J calls were not made by the authors but by TCRdb's processing. This sample holds around 110,000 distinct CDR3 sequences; 12% were observed only once. The ten top clones hold approximately 15% of the sample.

This record comes from a study of spatial heterogeneity in lung cancer (dated by TCRdb to the late 2010s). As for the study more broadly: Donors were around 71 patients with early-stage, untreated non-small cell lung cancer from the lung TRACERx cohort. Nonsynonymous mutation counts, determined by whole-exome sequencing of tumor tissue, were related to TCR repertoire features. In non-small cell lung cancer, the study made a quantitative comparison of TCR alpha and beta repertoires among multiple tumor regions, matched nontumor lung and blood. Both alpha and beta chains were TCR-sequenced in roughly 200 tumor regions, roughly 70 matched nontumor lung samples and 56 PBMC samples obtained at surgery. In the raw uncorrected reads, each unique combination of TCR and UMI appeared more than ten times on average. Follow-up PBMC samples were sequenced whenever available, and the median time to follow-up was 2 to 3 years after resection. Beta-chain transcripts were consistently detected in greater numbers than alpha-chain transcripts, which likely reflected higher beta-chain transcript abundance. The study at large found these results: Additional single-cell paired TCR alpha and beta sequencing was considered necessary to confirm, at a functional level, the hypothesis that regional TCRs recognize regional mutations. Only roughly 15 patients were included in the comparisons of baseline and follow-up blood repertoires. Ubiquitous expanded tumor TCRs were found in blood more often at tumor resection than at routine follow-up.

The time point tag for this specimen amounts to: blood at routine non-recurrence follow-up after resection. For TCR sequencing, whole RNA was extracted from tumor and nontumor lung tissue, or from cryopreserved PBMC samples, and no cell sorting was done. Only patients with enough RNA available from two or more tumor regions were chosen for TCR sequencing. This material consisted of PBMCs, taken at follow-up. The chain is encoded by TRBV20-1 joined to TRBJ2-7; the D gene cannot be resolved reliably. The sequence was collected from a male donor with early-stage non-small cell lung cancer. Here the CDR3 is given as CSAREGTAEQYF. The nucleotide sequence is given as TGCAGTGCTAGAGAGGGCACAGCCGAGCAGTACTTC.